This entry is about one T cell receptor beta chain. Antigen specificity is unknown. This sample is drawn from a study of shared clonotypes between healthy human individuals. Study-level results: The authors expected sequencing depth to affect clonotype sharing among donors. Of the naive CD4 clonotypes, approximately 5% were shared across several donors.

Sorted subsets were amplified in replicate PCRs using 200 to 250 ng DNA, 30,000 to 35,000 T cell genomes. Libraries were prepared by immunoSEQ multiplex PCR; TCRdb keeps only in-frame clonotypes and omits some of them. The table lists under 2.5 million clones, less than 95% of them singletons. V was clipped by 6 bases and J by 3 bases, with 14 bases between them. From germline, CDR1 is GTSNPN and CDR2 SVGIG (reference sequence). The CDR3 contains 13 residues. Splitting of CD4+ cells produced CD45RA+ naive and CD45RA-negative memory subsets. V is TRBV30 and J is TRBJ1-2, with TRBD1 as a possible D gene (5 bases). The receptor was derived from a man aged 18 to 29 in good health. Some clones in this sample may be carry-over from other donors' samples. Specimen: naive CD4+ T cells from PBMCs. Documented subset: CD45RA+ positively selected. CDR3 nucleotides: TGTGCCTGTGGAGAAGGACATCACTATGGCTACACCTTC. It specifies CACGEGHHYGYTF.